This is a list of T cell receptor beta chains from one sample in a study of cytomegalovirus exposure and HLA in healthy donors. Only in-frame clones appear in the TCRdb table, and some are missing; sequencing was by immunoSEQ multiplex PCR. This sample has more than 200,000 clones, with 60% to 80% found just once. Material: PBMCs. The receptors were gathered from a man aged 18 to 30 in good health and CMV-seronegative. The CDR3 runs from the conserved cysteine through the conserved F or W. Each record gives: CDR3 protein, CDR3 DNA, clone size, V gene, D gene, J gene. The D gene is left open where the match is weak. Clone size, where shown, is once, few, many, or a class for clones that have expanded.

CASSWIVIPGGEGENTEAFF | TGTGCCAGCAGTTGGATCGTAATACCTGGAGGGGAAGGGGAGAACACTGAAGCTTTCTTT | - | TRBV21-1 | - | TRBJ1-1
CASSLGQFYEQYF | TGTGCCAGCAGTTTAGGACAGTTCTACGAGCAGTACTTC | - | TRBV27 | - | TRBJ2-7
CSAGQGISVEQFF | TGCAGCGCCGGACAGGGGATCTCGGTTGAGCAGTTCTTC | few | TRBV29-1 | TRBD1 | TRBJ2-1
CASSSGTPGELFF | TGTGCCAGCAGCTCAGGGACACCCGGGGAGCTGTTTTTT | - | TRBV7-9 | - | TRBJ2-2
CASRDTGAAGSHF | TGTGCCAGCAGGGATACAGGGGCAGCGGGTTCCCACTTT | - | TRBV6-6 | TRBD1 | TRBJ1-6
CASSLIGTGGSYEQYF | TGTGCCAGCAGCTTAATCGGGACAGGGGGCTCCTACGAGCAGTACTTC | - | TRBV7-3 | TRBD1 | TRBJ2-7
CASSLGTGGGEKLFF | TGTGCCAGCAGTTTGGGGACAGGGGGAGGTGAAAAACTGTTTTTT | - | TRBV28 | TRBD1 | TRBJ1-4
CASREFRGNQPQHF | TGTGCCAGTAGAGAGTTCAGGGGTAATCAGCCCCAGCATTTT | - | TRBV19 | - | TRBJ1-5
CASSQDLPAGATSGANVLTF | TGCGCCAGCAGCCAAGATCTTCCGGCGGGAGCCACCTCTGGGGCCAACGTCCTGACTTTC | - | TRBV4-3 | TRBD2 | TRBJ2-6
CASSVGLGETQYF | TGTGCCAGCAGTGTGGGTCTCGGGGAGACCCAGTACTTC | - | TRBV2 | - | TRBJ2-5
CASSLVGRVHKEDDEQFF | TGTGCCAGCAGCTTGGTCGGGAGGGTACATAAGGAAGACGATGAGCAGTTCTTC | - | TRBV5-4 | TRBD2 | TRBJ2-1
CASSPDRGLGDTQYF | TGCGCCAGCAGCCCGGACAGGGGGCTTGGAGATACGCAGTATTTT | once | TRBV5-1 | TRBD1 | TRBJ2-3
CAGSLNPGLAGEQFF | TGTGCCGGCAGCCTAAACCCGGGACTAGCGGGGGAGCAGTTCTTC | once | TRBV5-6 | TRBD2 | TRBJ2-1
CASLLGQGGNEKLFF | TGTGCCAGTCTCCTCGGACAGGGTGGTAATGAAAAACTGTTTTTT | - | TRBV19 | TRBD1 | TRBJ1-4
CASSESADRLYNEQFF | TGTGCCAGCAGTGAATCGGCGGACAGACTCTACAATGAGCAGTTCTTC | few | TRBV6-1 | - | TRBJ2-1
CASSYLLAGGPFF | TGTGCCAGCAGCTATCTCCTAGCGGGGGGGCCCTTCTTC | - | TRBV13 | TRBD2 | TRBJ2-1
CAWSAGVADNQPQHF | TGTGCCTGGAGCGCGGGTGTGGCCGATAATCAGCCCCAGCATTTT | - | TRBV30 | - | TRBJ1-5
CASSRTRGNREQFF | TGTGCCAGCAGCCGGACTAGGGGCAATCGTGAGCAGTTCTTC | - | TRBV5-8 | TRBD2 | TRBJ2-1
CASSLRGANYGYTF | TGTGCCAGCAGCTTGCGGGGTGCTAACTATGGCTACACCTTC | - | TRBV7-9 | - | TRBJ1-2
CASGQGQGGYTF | TGTGCCAGTGGACAGGGCCAGGGGGGCTACACCTTC | - | TRBV19 | TRBD1 | TRBJ1-2
CASTDRGGEKLFF | TGTGCCAGCACAGACAGGGGAGGGGAAAAACTGTTTTTT | - | TRBV10-3 | TRBD1 | TRBJ1-4
CASSERTGDTGELFF | TGTGCCAGCAGTGAGAGGACAGGGGACACCGGGGAGCTGTTTTTT | - | TRBV2 | TRBD1 | TRBJ2-2
CASSNQGAGEAFF | TGTGCCAGCTCCAACCAGGGGGCAGGTGAAGCTTTCTTT | - | TRBV6-6 | TRBD1 | TRBJ1-1
CASSLEGTGMNTEAFF | TGTGCCAGCAGTTTAGAGGGGACAGGGATGAACACTGAAGCTTTCTTT | - | TRBV27 | TRBD1 | TRBJ1-1
CASSPTGTDTDTQYF | TGTGCCAGCAGCCCAACAGGCACTGACACAGATACGCAGTATTTT | - | TRBV7-9 | - | TRBJ2-3
CATSQGRLDEKLFF | TGTGCCACTTCACAGGGGCGGTTGGATGAAAAACTGTTTTTT | - | TRBV11-3 | TRBD1 | TRBJ1-4
CASSNLATNYNEQFF | TGTGCCAGCAGTAATCTAGCCACTAATTACAATGAGCAGTTCTTC | once | TRBV2 | - | TRBJ2-1
CASSLRQGANSPLHF | TGTGCCAGCAGCTTGAGACAGGGGGCGAATTCACCCCTCCACTTT | - | TRBV5-6 | TRBD1 | TRBJ1-6
CASSLAGRMNTEAFF | TGTGCCAGCAGCTTGGCGGGAAGAATGAACACTGAAGCTTTCTTT | - | TRBV5-6 | - | TRBJ1-1
CTSSHPWSGLADEQFF | TGCACCAGCAGCCATCCCTGGTCCGGACTAGCCGATGAGCAGTTCTTC | - | TRBV1 | - | TRBJ2-1
CAISESGQGISNEKLFF | TGTGCCATCAGTGAGTCGGGACAGGGGATAAGTAATGAAAAACTGTTTTTT | - | TRBV10-3 | TRBD1 | TRBJ1-4
CASSVGLAGGPGETQYF | TGTGCCAGCAGCGTAGGTCTAGCGGGGGGGCCGGGGGAGACCCAGTACTTC | - | TRBV9 | TRBD2 | TRBJ2-5
CASSPIAGVNNEQFF | TGTGCCAGCAGTCCAATAGCGGGGGTAAACAATGAGCAGTTCTTC | - | TRBV27 | TRBD2 | TRBJ2-1
CASSLDSNSYGYTF | TGTGCCAGCAGCTTAGACAGCAACAGCTATGGCTACACCTTC | few | TRBV7-9 | - | TRBJ1-2
CASSVGLSDYNEQFF | TGTGCCAGCAGCGTAGGACTATCCGACTACAATGAGCAGTTCTTC | - | TRBV9 | - | TRBJ2-1
CASRGQVNTEAFF | TGTGCCAGCAGAGGACAAGTGAACACTGAAGCTTTCTTT | - | TRBV6-5 | - | TRBJ1-1
CASSQGLGNEQFF | TGCGCCAGCAGCCAGGGACTAGGAAATGAGCAGTTCTTC | few | TRBV4-3 | TRBD2 | TRBJ2-1
CASSSKGGQGGSPLHF | TGTGCCAGCAGCTCGAAGGGTGGACAGGGCGGATCACCCCTCCACTTT | - | TRBV7-8 | TRBD1 | TRBJ1-6
CASSLSRDTGELFF | TGTGCCAGCAGTTTATCGAGGGACACCGGGGAGCTGTTTTTT | - | TRBV28 | - | TRBJ2-2
CASSKTPNTEAFF | TGTGCCAGCAGTAAAACACCGAACACTGAAGCTTTCTTT | - | TRBV6-5 | - | TRBJ1-1
CASSQDNVETGTYNEQFF | TGCGCCAGCAGCCAAGATAATGTGGAGACAGGGACCTACAATGAGCAGTTCTTC | - | TRBV4-3 | TRBD1 | TRBJ2-1
CASSAGDLSGNTIYF | TGTGCCAGCAGCGCAGGGGATCTCTCTGGAAACACCATATATTTT | once | TRBV5-6 | - | TRBJ1-3
CASSIFSGRSYEQYF | TGTGCCAGTAGTATTTTTAGCGGGAGGTCCTACGAGCAGTACTTC | - | TRBV19 | TRBD2 | TRBJ2-7
CASGFDLSDKGVSETQYF | TGTGCTAGTGGTTTTGACCTCTCCGACAAGGGGGTGTCGGAGACCCAGTACTTC | - | TRBV12-5 | - | TRBJ2-5
CASSLRGSGEKLFF | TGTGCCAGCAGCCTAAGGGGTAGTGGTGAAAAACTGTTTTTT | - | TRBV11-2 | - | TRBJ1-4
CASSLAGGKDTQYF | TGTGCCAGCAGTTTAGCGGGAGGCAAAGATACGCAGTATTTT | - | TRBV27 | TRBD2 | TRBJ2-3
CAWSASYEQYF | TGTGCCTGGAGTGCGAGCTACGAGCAGTACTTC | - | TRBV30 | - | TRBJ2-7
CASSDREASPGTQYF | TGCGCCAGCAGCGACAGGGAAGCTAGCCCAGGTACGCAGTATTTT | - | TRBV5-1 | TRBD1 | TRBJ2-3
CASRTPGGESNTQYF | TGTGCCAGCAGAACCCCGGGAGGGGAGTCAAATACGCAGTATTTT | - | TRBV7-2 | TRBD2 | TRBJ2-3
CASRRGLWDTQYF | TGTGCCAGCAGACGAGGGTTATGGGATACGCAGTATTTT | - | TRBV7-3 | - | TRBJ2-3
CSVEDLEAALAVGSEQFF | TGCAGCGTTGAAGATTTGGAAGCTGCACTAGCTGTGGGGAGTGAGCAGTTCTTC | - | TRBV29-1 | - | TRBJ2-1
CASSLWVAGRYDSNETQYF | TGTGCCAGCAGCTTATGGGTAGCGGGTAGATACGATAGCAATGAGACCCAGTACTTC | - | TRBV7-9 | TRBD2 | TRBJ2-5
CAWSGTGYAGELFF | TGTGCCTGGAGTGGGACAGGGTACGCCGGGGAGCTGTTTTTT | - | TRBV30 | TRBD1 | TRBJ2-2